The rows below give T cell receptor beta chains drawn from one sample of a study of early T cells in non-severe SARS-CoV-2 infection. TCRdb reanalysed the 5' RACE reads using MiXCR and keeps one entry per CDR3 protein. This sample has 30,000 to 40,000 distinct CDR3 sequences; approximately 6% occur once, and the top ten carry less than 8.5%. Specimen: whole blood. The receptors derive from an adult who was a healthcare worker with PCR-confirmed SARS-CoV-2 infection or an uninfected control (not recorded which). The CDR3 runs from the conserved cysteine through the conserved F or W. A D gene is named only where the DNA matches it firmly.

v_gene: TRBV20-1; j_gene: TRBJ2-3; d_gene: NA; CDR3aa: CSARPYRDFPTDTQYF
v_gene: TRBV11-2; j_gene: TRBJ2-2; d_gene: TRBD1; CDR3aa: CASSSRTGGYSGELFF
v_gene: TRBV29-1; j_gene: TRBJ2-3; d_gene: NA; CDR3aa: CSVVLIHTDTQYF
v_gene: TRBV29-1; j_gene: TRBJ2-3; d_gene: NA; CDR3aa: CSVNPDTQYF
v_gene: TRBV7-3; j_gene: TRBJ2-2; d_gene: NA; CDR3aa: CASSLAPSVRWGGYSGELFF
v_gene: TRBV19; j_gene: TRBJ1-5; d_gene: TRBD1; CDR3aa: CASRSDRGPGQPQHF
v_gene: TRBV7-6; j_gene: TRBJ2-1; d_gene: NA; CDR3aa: CASSLFYGTLQFF
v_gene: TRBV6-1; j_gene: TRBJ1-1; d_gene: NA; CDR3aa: CASTITDSEAFF
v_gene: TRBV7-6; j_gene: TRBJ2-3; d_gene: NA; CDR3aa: CASSWGQGGADTQYF
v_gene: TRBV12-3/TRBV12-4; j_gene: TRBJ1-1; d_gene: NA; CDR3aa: CATTRGAGNTEAFF
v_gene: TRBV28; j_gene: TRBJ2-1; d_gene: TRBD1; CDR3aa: CASSPPAGTGRKQFF
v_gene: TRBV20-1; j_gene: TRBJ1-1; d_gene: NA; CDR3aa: CSASGATGRGYTEAFF
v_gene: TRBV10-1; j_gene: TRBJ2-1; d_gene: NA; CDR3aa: CASGRSYNEQFF
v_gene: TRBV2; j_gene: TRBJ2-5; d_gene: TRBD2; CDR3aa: CATNQQRGETQYF
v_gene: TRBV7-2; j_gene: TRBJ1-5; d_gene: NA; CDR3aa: CASSLVGDSNQPQHF
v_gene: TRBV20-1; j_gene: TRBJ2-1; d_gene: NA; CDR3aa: CSARSGANSYNEQFF
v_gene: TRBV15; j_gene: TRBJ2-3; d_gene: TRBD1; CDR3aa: CATSKRLGTAYTDTQYF
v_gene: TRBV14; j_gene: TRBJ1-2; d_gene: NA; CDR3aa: CASSQEDGNYGYTF
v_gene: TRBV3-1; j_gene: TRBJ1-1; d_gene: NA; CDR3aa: CASSQVGAEAFF
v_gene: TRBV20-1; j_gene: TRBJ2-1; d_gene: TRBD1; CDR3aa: CSASGQGSSRASNEQFF
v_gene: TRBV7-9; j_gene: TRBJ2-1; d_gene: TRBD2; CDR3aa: CASSPSGGRSYNEQFF
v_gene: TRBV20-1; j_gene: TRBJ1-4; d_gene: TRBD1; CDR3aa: CSAVTGTATNEKLFF
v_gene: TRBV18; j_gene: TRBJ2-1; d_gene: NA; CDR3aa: CASSPGDIGSYNEQFF
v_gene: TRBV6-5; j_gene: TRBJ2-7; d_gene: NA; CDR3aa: CASSDRWSQDEQYF
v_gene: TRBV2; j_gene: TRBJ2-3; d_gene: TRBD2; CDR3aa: CASSGSGGTDTQYF
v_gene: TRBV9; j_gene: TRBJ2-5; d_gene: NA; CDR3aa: CASSSSPRLETQYF
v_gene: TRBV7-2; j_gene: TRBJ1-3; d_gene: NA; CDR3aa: CAREEGNTIYF
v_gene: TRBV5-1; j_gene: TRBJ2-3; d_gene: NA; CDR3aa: CASSLVALTSTDTQYF
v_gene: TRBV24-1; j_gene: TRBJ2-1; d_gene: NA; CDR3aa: CATSLPSNNEQFF
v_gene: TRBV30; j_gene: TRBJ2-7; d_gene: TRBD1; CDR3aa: CAWSVGGVEQYF
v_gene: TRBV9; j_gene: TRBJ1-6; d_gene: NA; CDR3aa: CASSQQEKGNSPLHF
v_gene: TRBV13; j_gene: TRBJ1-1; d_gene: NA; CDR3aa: CASSLVPAEDRAFF
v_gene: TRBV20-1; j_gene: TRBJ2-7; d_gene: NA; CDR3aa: CSARDQGGPHSYEQYF
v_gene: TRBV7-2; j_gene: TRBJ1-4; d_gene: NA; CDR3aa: CASSLGRSNANEKLFF
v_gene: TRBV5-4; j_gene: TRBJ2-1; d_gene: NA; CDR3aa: CASIPEAGLEQFF
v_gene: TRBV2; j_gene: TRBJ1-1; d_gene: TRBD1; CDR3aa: CASRRQGGGGTEEAFF
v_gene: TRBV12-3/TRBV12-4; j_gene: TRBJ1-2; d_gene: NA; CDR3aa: CASSFMGGYTF
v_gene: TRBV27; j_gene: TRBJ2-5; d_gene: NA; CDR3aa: CASSLSVRGNQETQYF
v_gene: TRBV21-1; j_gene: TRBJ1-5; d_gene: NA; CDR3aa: CASSKDRAPHQPQHF
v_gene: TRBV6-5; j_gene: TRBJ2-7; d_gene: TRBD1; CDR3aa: CASSPQGTFVNEQYF
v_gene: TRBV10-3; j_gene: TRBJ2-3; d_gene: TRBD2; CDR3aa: CAISEGLAGGQEDTQYF
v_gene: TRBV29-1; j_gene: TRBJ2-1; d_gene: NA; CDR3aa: CSVVGHPYNEQFF
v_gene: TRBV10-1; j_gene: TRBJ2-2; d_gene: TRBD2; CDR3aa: CASAKTSGKLTGELFF
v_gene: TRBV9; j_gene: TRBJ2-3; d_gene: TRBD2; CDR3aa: CASSRGGLLTDTQYF
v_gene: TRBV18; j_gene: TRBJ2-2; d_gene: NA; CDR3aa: CASSPLQGTGELFF
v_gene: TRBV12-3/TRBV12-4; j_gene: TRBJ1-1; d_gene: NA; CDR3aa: CASRITGMNTEAFF
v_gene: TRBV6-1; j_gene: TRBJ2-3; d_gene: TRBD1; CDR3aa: CASIRDRVRADTQYF
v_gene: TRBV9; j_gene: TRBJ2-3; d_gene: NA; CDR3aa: CASSVGRSTDTQYF
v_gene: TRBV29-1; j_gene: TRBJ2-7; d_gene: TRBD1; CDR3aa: CSVGRGNYEQYF
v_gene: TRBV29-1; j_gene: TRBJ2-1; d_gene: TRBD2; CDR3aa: CSARPGTRNEQFF
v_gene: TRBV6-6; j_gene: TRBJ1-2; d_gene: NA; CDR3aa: CASSIGGYDGYTF
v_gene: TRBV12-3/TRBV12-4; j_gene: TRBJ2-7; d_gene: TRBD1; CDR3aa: CASRGDRRYYEQYF
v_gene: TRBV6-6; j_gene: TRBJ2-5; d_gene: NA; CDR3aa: CASSYSISGIQETQYF
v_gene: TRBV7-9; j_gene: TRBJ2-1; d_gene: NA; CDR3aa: CASSPSRRVSYNEQFF
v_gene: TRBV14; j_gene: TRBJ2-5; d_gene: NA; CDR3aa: CASSQEGSLATQYF
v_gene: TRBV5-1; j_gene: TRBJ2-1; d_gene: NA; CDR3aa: CASSYGGAPSYNEQFF
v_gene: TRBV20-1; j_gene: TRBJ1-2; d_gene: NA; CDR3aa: CSAKARKSGYTF